This T cell receptor (beta chain) was observed in a study of blood T cells in healthy people across ages. Study findings and constraints: Fewer expanded clones and more diversity marked long-lived versus aged donors.

Through a sample-barcoded 5' primer and a J-beta primer mix, a second PCR was run for roughly 6 to 12 cycles. A template-switch adaptor that had 12 random nucleotides put a tag on each cDNA molecule. TCRdb re-analysed the 5' RACE reads in MiXCR, keeping a single row per CDR3 protein. Here the sample spans under 1 million distinct CDR3 sequences, around two fifths being singletons. Trimming removed 1 base at V and 0 bases at J, with 9 bases between. CDR3 length: 16 residues. Germline values: CDR1 MNHNY, CDR2 SVGAGI (reference sequence). Comment on this clonotype: Its target is unknown.

This sequence originates from a man in his 60s in good health. Sequenced input: blood. V and J are TRBV6-6 and TRBJ2-2; D perhaps matches TRBD1 (6 bases). CDR3 in amino acids: CASSYLDSANTGELFF. As DNA, the CDR3 is TGTGCCAGCAGTTACTTGGACAGTGCGAACACCGGGGAGCTGTTTTTT.